Listed here are 26 T cell receptor beta chains from one sample, sequenced in a study of cytomegalovirus exposure and HLA in healthy donors. PCR involved 60 Vbeta and 13 Jbeta primers. Profiling relied on immunoSEQ multiplex PCR, and the TCRdb table lists in-frame clones only, not all of them. This table has about 120,000 clones, about 10% appearing once. The material sequenced was PBMCs. These receptors were taken from a woman aged 18 to 35 in good health and CMV-seropositive.

The genes are TRBV5-6 and TRBJ2-3, with TRBD1 as a possible D gene (5 bases). V lost 0 bases to trimming and J lost 2 bases, with 10 bases between them. The length of the CDR3 is 15 residues. The germline CDR1 and CDR2 sequences are SGHDT and YYEEEE. CDR3 sequence: CASSLDPGLTDTQYF. CDR3 sequence (DNA): TGTGCCAGCAGCTTGGATCCAGGGCTCACAGATACGCAGTATTTT.

This chain uses TRBV29-1 with TRBJ1-1; D is undetermined. CDR3 length equals 12 residues. Germline V gene data show CDR1 as SQVTM and CDR2 as ANQGSEA. Trimming stripped 2 bases from V and 2 bases from J, with 6 bases between. For the CDR3, the DNA is TGCAGCGTTGAAAACCTAAACACTGAAGCTTTCTTT. Its translation: CSVENLNTEAFF.

The rearrangement joins TRBV5-1 to TRBJ2-2, with a tentative D call TRBD1 (5 bases). V was clipped by 3 bases and J by 4 bases, with 13 bases between them. The CDR3 loop spans 15 amino acids. Germline V gene lookup returns CDR1 SGHRS and CDR2 YFSETQ. The CDR3 loop is CASSSVPGPTGELFF. Written as DNA, the CDR3 is TGCGCCAGCAGCTCCGTTCCAGGGCCCACCGGGGAGCTGTTTTTT.

This chain links TRBV6-6 with TRBJ1-1; 10 positions match TRBD1. The length of the CDR3 is 15 residues. The V gene end was trimmed by 7 bases and the J gene end by 6 bases; junction bases not matched to a gene: 11. Germline CDR1 and CDR2: MNHNY and SVGAGI (reference sequence). CDR3: CASTILGGTGAEAFF. The CDR3 nucleotides are TGTGCCAGCACCATATTGGGCGGGACAGGGGCTGAAGCTTTCTTT.

The V call is TRBV14, the J call TRBJ2-6; the D gene is possibly TRBD1 (5 bases). Germline V CDR1 and CDR2: SGHDN, FVKESK. Trimming removed 5 bases from V and 0 bases from J, with 14 bases in between. CDR3 length equals 17 residues. As DNA, the CDR3 is TGTGCCAGCAGCTTACGACAGACCAGCTCTGGGGCCAACGTCCTGACTTTC. Amino acid sequence: CASSLRQTSSGANVLTF.

The chain recombines TRBV9 with TRBJ1-3; TRBD1 is a possible D gene (5 bases). The CDR3 runs to 15 residues. Between the trimmed V and J ends, which lost 1 base and 2 bases, there was a span of 10 bases. Per the germline V gene, CDR1 is SGDLS and CDR2 is YYNGEE. The CDR3 nucleotides are TGTGCCAGCAGCGTACGGCAAGGGGCTGGAAACACCATATATTTT. It translates to CASSVRQGAGNTIYF.

This clone was detected only a few times. This chain uses TRBV13 with TRBJ2-7; D may be TRBD1 (6 bases). The germline V gene encodes CDR1 PRHDT and CDR2 FYEKMQ (reference sequence). This CDR3 is 15 amino acids long. Trimming cost V 4 bases and J 3 bases, with 16 bases left between them. The CDR3 loop is CASSSMGAKHYEQYF. CDR3 in DNA: TGTGCCAGCAGCTCCATGGGGGCGAAGCACTACGAGCAGTACTTC.

The J gene is TRBJ2-7, the V gene TRBV4-1; a weak D match, TRBD2 (5 bases). The CDR3 extends over 15 amino acids. Germline V gene lookup returns CDR1 MGHRA and CDR2 YSYEKL. Trimming shortened V by 1 base and J by 3 bases, and 13 bases separated the two germline ends. The CDR3 spells CASSQGAGVGYEQYF. In DNA form, the CDR3 reads TGCGCCAGCAGCCAAGGGGCCGGGGTGGGCTACGAGCAGTACTTC.

This clone was observed a few times. The CDR3 DNA follows: TGTGCCAGCAGCTCGCTCTCCGGGTTCGGGCAGGGGGGCACCGGGGAGCTGTTTTTT. Amino acid sequence: CASSSLSGFGQGGTGELFF. The genes are TRBV5-5 and TRBJ2-2, with a possible D match to TRBD1 (7 bases). V was trimmed by 3 bases and J by 4 bases, leaving 25 bases between them. Germline CDR1 reads SGHKS; CDR2 reads YYEKEE (reference sequence). This CDR3 spans 19 amino acids.

A few counts support this clone. The V and J genes are TRBV27 and TRBJ2-7, with TRBD1 as a possible D gene (5 bases). CDR1 MNHEY and CDR2 SMNVEV come from the germline V gene (reference sequence). The CDR3 runs to 12 residues. Deletions cut 8 bases from V and 3 bases from J, with 11 bases between. CDR3 in DNA: TGTGCCAGCGCAAGGGGCGGCTACGAGCAGTACTTC. Encoded protein: CASARGGYEQYF.

The V and J genes are TRBV28 and TRBJ2-4; no firm D call. The CDR3 contains 14 residues. Germline values: CDR1 MDHEN, CDR2 SYDVKM. V lost 2 bases and J lost 7, with 12 bases in between. CDR3 residues: CASSLVAVRNIQYF. CDR3 nucleotide sequence: TGTGCCAGCAGTTTAGTCGCCGTCCGGAACATTCAGTACTTC.

This clone came up a few times. The J gene is TRBJ2-2, the V gene TRBV10-3, with D possibly matching TRBD2 (6 bases). Trimming left V 6 bases short and J 0 bases short, with 11 bases between. Germline V gene data show CDR1 as ENHRY and CDR2 as SYGVKD. The CDR3 has 15 amino acids. The CDR3 region is CAIRGGVSNTGELFF. As DNA, the CDR3 is TGTGCCATCAGGGGCGGGGTTTCGAACACCGGGGAGCTGTTTTTT.

The rearrangement uses TRBV5-6 and TRBJ1-1; D is perhaps TRBD1 (5 bases). The CDR3 covers 12 residues. CDR1 is SGHDT and CDR2 is YYEEEE in the germline V gene. The V and J ends lost 4 bases and 9 bases respectively, with 13 bases between them. CDR3 coding DNA: TGTGCCAGCAGCCCTGGTGGGGCCAAAGCTTTCTTT. Translated, it gives CASSPGGAKAFF. Variable domain in full (rest from reference TRBV5-6 and TRBJ1-1): DAGVTQSPTHLIKTRGQQVTLRCSPKSGHDTVSWYQQALGQGPQFIFQYYEEEERQRGNFPDRFSGHQFPNYSSELNVNALLLGDSALYLCASSPGGAKAFFGQGTRLTVV.

V is TRBV30 and J is TRBJ2-3; weak D call: TRBD2 (5 bases). The CDR3 consists of 15 residues. Looked up from germline, CDR1 is GTSNPN and CDR2 is SVGIG (reference sequence). The ends were cut back, 2 bases at V and 2 bases at J, with 14 bases in the middle. CDR3 DNA sequence: TGTGCCTGGAGTAAGACCCGGAGGTTCACAGATACGCAGTATTTT. Its translation is CAWSKTRRFTDTQYF.

This clone was counted only a few times. This chain connects TRBV4-1 to TRBJ2-5; 7 positions agree with TRBD2. Losses at the gene ends were 4 bases for V and 1 base for J; bases not matched to a gene: 12. CDR3 length: 17 amino acids. Germline CDR1 is MGHRA and CDR2 is YSYEKL. CDR3 sequence: CASSRRTPSSGQETQYF. Written as DNA, the CDR3 is TGCGCCAGCAGCCGGCGGACCCCCTCTAGCGGCCAAGAGACCCAGTACTTC.

V gene TRBV29-1 combines with J gene TRBJ2-3; weak D call: TRBD2 (5 bases). With 5 bases removed from V and 3 bases from J, the gap between germline ends came to 9 bases. The germline V gene encodes CDR1 SQVTM and CDR2 ANQGSEA. CDR3 size: 12 residues. CDR3 residues: CSVTDWTDTQYF. CDR3 coding DNA: TGCAGCGTTACGGACTGGACAGATACGCAGTATTTT.

There are a few counts of this clone. This chain joins TRBV29-1 and TRBJ1-3; 8 bases fit TRBD1. The V gene end was trimmed by 4 bases and the J gene end by 4 bases; junction bases not matched to a gene: 3. Germline V gene sequence: CDR1 SQVTM, CDR2 ANQGSEA. The CDR3 extends over 13 amino acids. CDR3 nucleotide sequence: TGCAGCGTTGTTTGGGACAGGGGAAACACCATATATTTT. Its translation is CSVVWDRGNTIYF.

The chain recombines TRBV13 with TRBJ2-7; D is possibly TRBD2 (6 bases). The V end lost 4 bases, the J end lost 3 bases, and 10 bases lay between the germline ends. This CDR3 has 13 amino acids. Germline lookup yields CDR1 PRHDT and CDR2 FYEKMQ (reference sequence). The CDR3 nucleotides read TGTGCCAGCAGCTCGACTAGTCACTACGAGCAGTACTTC. Amino acids: CASSSTSHYEQYF.

Only a few counts were recorded for this clone. J is TRBJ1-4 and V is TRBV19; TRBD1 is a possible D gene (5 bases). Germline V CDR1 and CDR2: LNHDA, SQIVND (reference sequence). The CDR3 is 15 amino acids. The V and J ends lost 6 bases and 8 bases respectively, with 19 bases between them. DNA of the CDR3: TGTGCCAGTAGCAGGGAGGGCCAGGAGTGGGAAAAACTGTTTTTT. This sequence encodes CASSREGQEWEKLFF.

The V and J genes are TRBV28 and TRBJ1-1; a possible D gene is TRBD1 (6 bases). V lost 2 bases to trimming and J lost 11 bases, with 12 bases between them. The CDR3 runs 12 residues. Germline loops: CDR1 MDHEN, CDR2 SYDVKM. The CDR3: CASSLDRGAAFF. The DNA of the CDR3 is TGTGCCAGCAGTTTAGACCGGGGGGCGGCTTTCTTT.

The chain recombines TRBV19 with TRBJ1-2; D is ambiguous. Germline assignment: CDR1 LNHDA and CDR2 SQIVND (reference sequence). V was clipped by 3 bases and J by 5 bases, with 10 bases between them. This CDR3 region has 13 residues. The CDR3 coding sequence is TGTGCCAGTAGTATGGGCCCGGGGTATGGCTACACCTTC. Amino acid sequence: CASSMGPGYGYTF.

The chain couples TRBV1 to TRBJ2-3; the table's D call of TRBD2 was not tested on the DNA. TRBV1 is shown as a pseudogene. This CDR3 comprises 18 residues. CDR3: CTSSQDLFCGGPTDTQYF. CDR3 coding DNA: TGCACCAGCAGCCAGGACCTTTTTTGCGGGGGGCCCACAGATACGCAGTATTTT.

The chain links TRBV28 to TRBJ1-5; 7 bases match TRBD1. Trimming took 11 bases from V and 5 from J; bases not matched to a gene: 6. The CDR3 runs to 12 residues. The germline gives CDR1 MDHEN, CDR2 SYDVKM. This chain's CDR3 is CACSQGDQPQHF. In DNA, the CDR3 is TGTGCCTGTTCCCAGGGGGATCAGCCCCAGCATTTT. The variable domain in full, completed from reference TRBV28 and TRBJ1-5, reads DVKVTQSSRYLVKRTGEKVFLECVQDMDHENMFWYRQDPGLGLRLIYFSYDVKMKEKGDIPEGYSVSREKKERFSLILESASTNQTSMYLCACSQGDQPQHFGDGTRLSIL.

The chain uses TRBV11-2 and TRBJ2-1, with 14 bases matching TRBD2. The CDR3 is 18 residues long. J gave up 8 bases and V 5 bases, and 14 bases lay outside the gene matches. The germline V gene has CDR1 SGHAT and CDR2 FQNNGV. The CDR3 region has the DNA TGTGCCAGCAGCCCGCTCTCCGGGACTAGCGGGAGTGGTGATGAGCAGTTCTTC. Its protein product is CASSPLSGTSGSGDEQFF.

This clone has a handful of counts. The V gene is TRBV11-3, the J gene TRBJ2-1; TRBD2 is a possible D gene (5 bases). CDR3 length: 13 residues. Trimming took 5 bases from V and 7 from J, leaving 12 bases between them. Germline V gives CDR1 SGHNT, CDR2 YENEEA. CDR3 coding DNA: TGTGCCAGCAGCCATCCTGGAGGAAATGAGCAGTTCTTC. Translation: CASSHPGGNEQFF.

In this sample, this clone turned up a few times. This chain uses TRBV19 with TRBJ1-5; D not resolved. Per the germline V gene, CDR1 is LNHDA and CDR2 is SQIVND (reference sequence). Deletions cut 3 bases from V and 5 bases from J, with 11 bases between. The CDR3 covers 14 residues. CDR3 amino acids: CASSILFYDQPQHF. CDR3 sequence (DNA): TGTGCCAGTAGTATCCTTTTCTACGATCAGCCCCAGCATTTT.